This T cell receptor (beta chain) was recovered during a study of beta chain features in type 1 diabetes. Study results and caveats: In every one of the four CD4+ subsets, TCRB CDR3s were moderately but significantly shorter in Type 1 diabetes patients. Here, the possible influence of HLA type (on TCRB rearrangement) remained unresolved.

There are 15 residues in the CDR3. The V end was cut by 6 bases, the J end by 1 base, with 10 bases between. CDR1 is MDHEN and CDR2 is SYDVKM in the germline V gene. The investigators reverse transcribed all of the isolated RNA, so they sequenced expressed TCRB transcripts. Profiling relied on immunoSEQ multiplex PCR, and the TCRdb table lists in-frame clones only, not all of them. The table includes about 120,000 clones, about 15% detected once. Comments on this clone: The target antigen is unknown.

The chain couples TRBV28 to TRBJ2-6, with a possible D match to TRBD1 (6 bases). The TCR originated in a man younger than 45 with type 1 diabetes. The specimen was central memory CD4+ T cells from blood. The CDR3 DNA follows: TGTGCCAGCAGCATAGGGGGATCTGGGGCCAACGTCCTGACTTTC. Its protein product is CASSIGGSGANVLTF.